This T cell receptor beta chain was documented in a study of cytomegalovirus exposure and HLA in healthy donors. Overall study: There were 85 million or so unique TCRs (from HLA-typed donors) in an early data release. Study-wide points: The authors later linked a missense DCLRE1C variant to TCR beta V- and J-gene trimming.

PCR amplification relied on 60 Vbeta primers (plus 13 Jbeta primers). Authors' analysis steps: Roughly 11 million shared chains were among 65 million to 85 million unique TCR beta chains counted in a later analysis. The repertoire was sequenced with immunoSEQ multiplex PCR; TCRdb's copy has only in-frame clones and lacks some. V, J and clone size derive from that table, while D and trimming were established from the DNA sequence. This sample has about 140,000 clones, with about 80% found just once. The germline CDR1 and CDR2 sequences are SEHNR and FQNEAQ (reference sequence). V was clipped by 5 bases and J by 7 bases, with 15 bases between them. This CDR3 comprises 13 residues. A note on this clone: Its cognate antigen is unknown.

It was healthy bone marrow donors who served as donors. Source material: PBMCs. V gene TRBV7-9 combines with J gene TRBJ2-7; D call uncertain. This clonotype was sampled from a man younger than 45 in good health and CMV-seropositive. CDR3 amino acids: CASSRDLAREQYF. CDR3 coding DNA: TGTGCCAGCAGCCGTGATCTTGCGCGAGAGCAGTACTTC.